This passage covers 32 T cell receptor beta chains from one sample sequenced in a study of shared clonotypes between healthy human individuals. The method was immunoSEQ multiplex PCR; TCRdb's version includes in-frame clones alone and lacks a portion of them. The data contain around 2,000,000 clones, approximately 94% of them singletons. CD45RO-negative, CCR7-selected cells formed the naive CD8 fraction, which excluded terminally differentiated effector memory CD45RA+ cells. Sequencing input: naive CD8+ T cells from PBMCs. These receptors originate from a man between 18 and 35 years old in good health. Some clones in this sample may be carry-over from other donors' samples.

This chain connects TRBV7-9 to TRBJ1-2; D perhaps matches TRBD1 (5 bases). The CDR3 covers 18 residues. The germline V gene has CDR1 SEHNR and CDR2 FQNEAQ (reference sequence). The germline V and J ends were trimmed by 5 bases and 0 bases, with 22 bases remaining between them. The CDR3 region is CASSGRDPDPRANYGYTF. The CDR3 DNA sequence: TGTGCCAGCAGCGGCCGGGACCCCGACCCCAGGGCTAACTATGGCTACACCTTC.

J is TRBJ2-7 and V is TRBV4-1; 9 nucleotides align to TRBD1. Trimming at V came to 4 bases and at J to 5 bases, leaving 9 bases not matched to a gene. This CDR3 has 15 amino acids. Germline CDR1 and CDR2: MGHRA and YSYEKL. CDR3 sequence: CASSLTGGDMDEQYF. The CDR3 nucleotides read TGCGCCAGCAGCCTCACAGGGGGCGATATGGACGAGCAGTACTTC.

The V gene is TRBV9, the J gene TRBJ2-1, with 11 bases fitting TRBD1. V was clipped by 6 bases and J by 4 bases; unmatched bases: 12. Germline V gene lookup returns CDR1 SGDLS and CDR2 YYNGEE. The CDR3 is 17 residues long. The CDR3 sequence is CASNPGRGQGGYNEQFF. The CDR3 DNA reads TGTGCCAGCAACCCCGGGAGGGGACAGGGGGGATACAATGAGCAGTTCTTC.

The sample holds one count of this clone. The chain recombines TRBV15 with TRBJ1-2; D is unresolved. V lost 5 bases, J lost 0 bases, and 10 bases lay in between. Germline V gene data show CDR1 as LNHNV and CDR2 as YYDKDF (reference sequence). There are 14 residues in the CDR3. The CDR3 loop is CATSPRGANYGYTF. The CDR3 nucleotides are TGTGCCACCAGCCCGCGTGGGGCTAACTATGGCTACACCTTC.

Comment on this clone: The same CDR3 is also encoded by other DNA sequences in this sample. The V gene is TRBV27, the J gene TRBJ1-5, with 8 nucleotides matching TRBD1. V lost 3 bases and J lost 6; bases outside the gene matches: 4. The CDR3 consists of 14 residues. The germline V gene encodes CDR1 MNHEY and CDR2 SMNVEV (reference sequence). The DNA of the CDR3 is TGTGCCAGCAGTTTTACAGGGGGGAGTCAGCCCCAGCATTTT. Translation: CASSFTGGSQPQHF.

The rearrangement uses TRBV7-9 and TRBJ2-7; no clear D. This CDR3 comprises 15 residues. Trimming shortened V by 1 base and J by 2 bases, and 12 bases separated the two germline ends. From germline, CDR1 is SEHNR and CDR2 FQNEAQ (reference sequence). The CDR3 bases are TGTGCCAGCAGCTTAGGGGCAGAGGTGGCCTACGAGCAGTACTTC. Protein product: CASSLGAEVAYEQYF.

CDR3 sequence: CATSERGSGANVLTF. DNA of the CDR3: TGTGCCACCAGCGAGAGGGGGTCTGGGGCCAACGTCCTGACTTTC. V gene TRBV15 combines with J gene TRBJ2-6; TRBD1 is a possible D gene (6 bases). This CDR3 comprises 15 residues. Germline lookup yields CDR1 LNHNV and CDR2 YYDKDF (reference sequence). Trimming removed 5 bases from V and 1 base from J, with 9 bases in between.

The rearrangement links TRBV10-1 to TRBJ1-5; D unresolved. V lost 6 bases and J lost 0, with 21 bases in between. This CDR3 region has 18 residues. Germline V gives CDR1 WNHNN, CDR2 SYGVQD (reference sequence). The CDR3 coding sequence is TGCGCCAGCAGAAGGTTTCGGGAGGCTAGGAATAGCAATCAGCCCCAGCATTTT. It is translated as CASRRFREARNSNQPQHF.

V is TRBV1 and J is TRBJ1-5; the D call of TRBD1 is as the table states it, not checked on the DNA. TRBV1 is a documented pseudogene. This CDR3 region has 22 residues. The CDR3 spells CTSSQDPTKVPGQGEGNQPQHF. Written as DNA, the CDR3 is TGCACCAGCAGCCAAGATCCGACAAAAGTCCCGGGACAGGGAGAGGGCAATCAGCCCCAGCATTTT.

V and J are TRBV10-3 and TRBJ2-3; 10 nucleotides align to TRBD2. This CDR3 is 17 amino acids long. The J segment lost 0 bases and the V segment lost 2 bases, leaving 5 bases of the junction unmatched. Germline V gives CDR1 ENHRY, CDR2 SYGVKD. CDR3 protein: CAISETRAGGSTDTQYF. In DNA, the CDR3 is TGTGCCATCAGTGAGACCAGAGCGGGAGGGAGCACAGATACGCAGTATTTT.

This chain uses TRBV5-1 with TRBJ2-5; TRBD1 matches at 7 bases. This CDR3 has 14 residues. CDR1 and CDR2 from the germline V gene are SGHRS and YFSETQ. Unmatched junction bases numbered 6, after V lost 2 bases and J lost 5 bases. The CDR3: CASSFEGGAETQYF. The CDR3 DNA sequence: TGCGCCAGCAGCTTTGAAGGGGGCGCGGAGACCCAGTACTTC.

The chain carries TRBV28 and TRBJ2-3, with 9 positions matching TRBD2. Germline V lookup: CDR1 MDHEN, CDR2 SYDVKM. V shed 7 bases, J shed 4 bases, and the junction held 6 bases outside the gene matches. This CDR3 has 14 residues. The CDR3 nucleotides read TGTGCCAGCAAGGTAGCGGGAGAGGCAGATACGCAGTATTTT. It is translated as CASKVAGEADTQYF.

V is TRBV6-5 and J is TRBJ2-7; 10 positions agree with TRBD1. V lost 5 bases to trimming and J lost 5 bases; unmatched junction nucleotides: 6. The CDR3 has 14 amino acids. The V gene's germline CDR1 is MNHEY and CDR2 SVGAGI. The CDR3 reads CASSDGTGVDEQYF. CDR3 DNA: TGTGCCAGCAGTGATGGGACAGGGGTCGACGAGCAGTACTTC.

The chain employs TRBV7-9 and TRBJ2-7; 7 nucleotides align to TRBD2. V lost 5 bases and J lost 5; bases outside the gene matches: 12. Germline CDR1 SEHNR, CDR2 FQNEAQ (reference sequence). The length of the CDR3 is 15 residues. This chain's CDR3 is CASSPRDGGSDEQYF. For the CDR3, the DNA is TGTGCCAGCAGCCCGAGGGATGGCGGGAGCGACGAGCAGTACTTC.

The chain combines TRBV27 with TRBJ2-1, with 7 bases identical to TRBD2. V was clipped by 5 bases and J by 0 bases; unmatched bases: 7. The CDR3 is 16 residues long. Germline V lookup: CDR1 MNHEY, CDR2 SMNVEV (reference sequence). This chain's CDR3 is CASSPFSGVSYNEQFF. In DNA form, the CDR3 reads TGTGCCAGCAGTCCATTCAGCGGGGTCTCCTACAATGAGCAGTTCTTC.

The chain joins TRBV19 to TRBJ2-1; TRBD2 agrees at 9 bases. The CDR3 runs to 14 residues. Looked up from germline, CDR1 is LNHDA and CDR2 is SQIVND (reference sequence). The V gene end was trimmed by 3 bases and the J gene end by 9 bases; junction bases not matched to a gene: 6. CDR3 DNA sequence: TGTGCCAGTAGTATCCCGCGGGAGGGCGCTGAGCAGTTCTTC. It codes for CASSIPREGAEQFF.

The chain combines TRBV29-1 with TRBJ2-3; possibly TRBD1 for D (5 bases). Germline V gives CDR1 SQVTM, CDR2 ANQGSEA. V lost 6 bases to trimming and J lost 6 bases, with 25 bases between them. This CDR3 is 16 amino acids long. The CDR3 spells CSVRPKGRASLDTQYF. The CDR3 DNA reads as TGCAGCGTCCGTCCCAAAGGCAGGGCGTCCCTCGATACGCAGTATTTT.

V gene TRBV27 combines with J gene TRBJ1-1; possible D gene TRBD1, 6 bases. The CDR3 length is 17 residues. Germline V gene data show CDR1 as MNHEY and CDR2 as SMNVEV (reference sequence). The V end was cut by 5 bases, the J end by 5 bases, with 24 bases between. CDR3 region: CASSPPPLNREETEAFF. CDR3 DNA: TGTGCCAGCAGTCCCCCGCCCCTAAACAGGGAGGAAACTGAAGCTTTCTTT.

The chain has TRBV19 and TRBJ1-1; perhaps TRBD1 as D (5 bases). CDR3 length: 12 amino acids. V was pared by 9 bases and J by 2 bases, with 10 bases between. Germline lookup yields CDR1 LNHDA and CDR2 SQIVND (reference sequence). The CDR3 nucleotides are TGTGCCAGAACAGGACCAAACACTGAAGCTTTCTTT. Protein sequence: CARTGPNTEAFF.

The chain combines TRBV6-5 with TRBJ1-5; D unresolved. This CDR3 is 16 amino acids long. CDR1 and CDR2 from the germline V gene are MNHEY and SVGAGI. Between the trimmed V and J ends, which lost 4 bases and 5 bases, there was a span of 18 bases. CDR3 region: CASSSSGIRDDQPQHF. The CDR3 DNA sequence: TGTGCCAGCAGTTCCTCGGGAATCAGAGACGATCAGCCCCAGCATTTT.

For the CDR3, the DNA is TGCAGCGTCTCGGGGGCGACGAACACTGAAGCTTTCTTT. This sequence encodes CSVSGATNTEAFF. The chain uses TRBV29-1 and TRBJ1-1, with D possibly matching TRBD1 (6 bases). Trimming cost V 6 bases and J 1 base, with 12 bases left between them. This CDR3 is 13 amino acids long. Germline V gene data show CDR1 as SQVTM and CDR2 as ANQGSEA. The full variable domain, its missing parts supplied by reference TRBV29-1 and TRBJ1-1, is SAVISQKPSRDICQRGTSLTIQCQVDSQVTMMFWYRQQPGQSLTLIATANQGSEATYESGFVIDKFPISRPNLTFSTLTVSNMSPEDSSIYLCSVSGATNTEAFFGQGTRLTVV.

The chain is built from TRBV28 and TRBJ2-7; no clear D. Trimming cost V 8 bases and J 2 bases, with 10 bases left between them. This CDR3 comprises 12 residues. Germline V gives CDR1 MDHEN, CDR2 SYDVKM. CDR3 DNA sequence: TGTGCCAGCGCCCCGTTAGCCTACGAGCAGTACTTC. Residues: CASAPLAYEQYF.

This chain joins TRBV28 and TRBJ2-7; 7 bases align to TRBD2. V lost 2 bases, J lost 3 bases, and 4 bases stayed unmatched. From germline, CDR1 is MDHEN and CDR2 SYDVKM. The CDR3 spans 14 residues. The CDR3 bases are TGTGCCAGCAGTTTACTAGCGGAGGGCTACGAGCAGTACTTC. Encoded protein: CASSLLAEGYEQYF.

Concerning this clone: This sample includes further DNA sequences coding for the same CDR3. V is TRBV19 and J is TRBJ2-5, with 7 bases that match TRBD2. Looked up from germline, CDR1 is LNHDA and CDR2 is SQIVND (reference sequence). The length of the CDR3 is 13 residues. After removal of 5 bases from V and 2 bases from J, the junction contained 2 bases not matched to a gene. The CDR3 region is CASSPRGQETQYF. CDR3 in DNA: TGTGCCAGTAGTCCGCGGGGGCAAGAGACCCAGTACTTC.

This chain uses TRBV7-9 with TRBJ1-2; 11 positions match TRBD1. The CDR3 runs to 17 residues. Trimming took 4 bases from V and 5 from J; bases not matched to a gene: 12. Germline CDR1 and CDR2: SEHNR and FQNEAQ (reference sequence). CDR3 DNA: TGTGCCAGCAGCTCCCGGGACAGGGGGGAACTTGGGTATGGCTACACCTTC. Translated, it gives CASSSRDRGELGYGYTF.

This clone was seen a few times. CDR3 bases: TGTGCCAGCAGCATGACAGGGGGCGGCACTGAAGCTTTCTTT. It yields the protein CASSMTGGGTEAFF. The V and J genes are TRBV7-9 and TRBJ1-1, with 10 bases identical to TRBD1. The V and J ends lost 5 bases and 4 bases, in that order; junction bases with no gene match: 4. The CDR3 covers 14 residues. Germline V lookup: CDR1 SEHNR, CDR2 FQNEAQ (reference sequence). Supplemented by reference TRBV7-9 and TRBJ1-1, the full variable domain reads DTGVSQNPRHKITKRGQNVTFRCDPISEHNRLYWYRQTLGQGPEFLTYFQNEAQLEKSRLLSDRFSAERPKGSFSTLEIQRTEQGDSAMYLCASSMTGGGTEAFFGQGTRLTVV.

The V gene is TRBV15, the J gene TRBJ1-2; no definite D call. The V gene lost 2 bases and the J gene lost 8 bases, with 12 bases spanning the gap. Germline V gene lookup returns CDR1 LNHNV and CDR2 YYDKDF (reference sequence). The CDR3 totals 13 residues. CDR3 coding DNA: TGTGCCACCAGCAGACCGCTCGGGGAGGGCTACACCTTC. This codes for CATSRPLGEGYTF. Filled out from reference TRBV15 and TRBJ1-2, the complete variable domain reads DAMVIQNPRYQVTQFGKPVTLSCSQTLNHNVMYWYQQKSSQAPKLLFHYYDKDFNNEADTPDNFQSRRPNTSFCFLDIRSPGLGDTAMYLCATSRPLGEGYTFGSGTRLTVV.

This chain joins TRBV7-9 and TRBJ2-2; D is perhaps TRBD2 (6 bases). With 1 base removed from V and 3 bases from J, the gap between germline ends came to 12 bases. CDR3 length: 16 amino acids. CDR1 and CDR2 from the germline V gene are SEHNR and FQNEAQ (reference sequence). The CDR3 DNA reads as TGTGCCAGCAGCTTAGTTCCGGGGGACGACACCGGGGAGCTGTTTTTT. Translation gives CASSLVPGDDTGELFF.

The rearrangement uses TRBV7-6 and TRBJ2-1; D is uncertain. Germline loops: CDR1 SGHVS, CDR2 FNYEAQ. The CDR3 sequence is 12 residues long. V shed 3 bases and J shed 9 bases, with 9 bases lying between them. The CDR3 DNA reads TGTGCCAGCAGCTTTGGTAGCTTTGAGCAGTTCTTC. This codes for CASSFGSFEQFF.

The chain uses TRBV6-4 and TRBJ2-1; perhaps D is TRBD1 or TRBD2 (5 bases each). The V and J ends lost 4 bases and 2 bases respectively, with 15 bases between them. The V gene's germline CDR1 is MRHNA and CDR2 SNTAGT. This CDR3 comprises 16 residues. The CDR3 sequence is CASSAGTVKPYNEQFF. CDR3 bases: TGTGCCAGCAGTGCAGGGACGGTTAAGCCCTACAATGAGCAGTTCTTC.

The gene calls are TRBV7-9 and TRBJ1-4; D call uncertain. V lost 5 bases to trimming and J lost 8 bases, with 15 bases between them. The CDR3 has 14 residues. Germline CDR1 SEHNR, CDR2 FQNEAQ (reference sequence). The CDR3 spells CASSHPQSGEKLFF. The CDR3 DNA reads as TGTGCCAGCAGCCACCCGCAGAGTGGGGAAAAACTGTTTTTT.

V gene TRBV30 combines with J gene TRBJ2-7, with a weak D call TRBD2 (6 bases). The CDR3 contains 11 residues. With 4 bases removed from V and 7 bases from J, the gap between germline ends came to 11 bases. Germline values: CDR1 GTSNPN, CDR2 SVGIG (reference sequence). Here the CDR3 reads CAWNPGREQYF. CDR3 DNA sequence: TGTGCCTGGAATCCGGGGAGGGAGCAGTACTTC. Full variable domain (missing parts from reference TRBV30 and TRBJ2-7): SQTIHQWPATLVQPVGSPLSLECTVEGTSNPNLYWYRQAAGRGLQLLFYSVGIGQISSEVPQNLSASRPQDRQFILSSKKLLLSDSGFYLCAWNPGREQYFGPGTRLTVT.